These 26 T cell receptor beta chains were sequenced from one sample in a study of cytomegalovirus exposure and HLA in healthy donors. PCR was performed using 60 Vbeta and 13 Jbeta primers. The protocol was immunoSEQ multiplex PCR, while the TCRdb copy is restricted to in-frame clones and leaves out a portion. The sample includes approximately 140,000 clones, about 82% of them seen just once. The sample comprised PBMCs. These receptors were obtained from a boy younger than 18 in good health and CMV-seronegative.

The V gene is TRBV29-1, the J gene TRBJ1-1; D is uncertain. V was shortened by 7 bases and J by 6 bases, with 15 bases between the two germline ends. The V gene's germline CDR1 is SQVTM and CDR2 ANQGSEA. The CDR3 spans 12 residues. Here the CDR3 reads CSGGGLRAEAFF. Here the CDR3 DNA reads TGCAGCGGAGGCGGGCTTAGGGCTGAAGCTTTCTTT. The full variable domain, completed using reference TRBV29-1 and TRBJ1-1, is SAVISQKPSRDICQRGTSLTIQCQVDSQVTMMFWYRQQPGQSLTLIATANQGSEATYESGFVIDKFPISRPNLTFSTLTVSNMSPEDSSIYLCSGGGLRAEAFFGQGTRLTVV.

The CDR3 sequence: CASSMALSYEQYF. In DNA, the CDR3 is TGTGCCAGTAGTATGGCACTATCCTACGAGCAGTACTTC. J is TRBJ2-7 and V is TRBV19; D call uncertain. Looked up from germline, CDR1 is LNHDA and CDR2 is SQIVND (reference sequence). This CDR3 contains 13 residues. With 3 bases removed from V and 1 base from J, the gap between germline ends came to 7 bases. Full variable domain (rest looked up from reference TRBV19 and TRBJ2-7): DGGITQSPKYLFRKEGQNVTLSCEQNLNHDAMYWYRQDPGQGLRLIYYSQIVNDFQKGDIAEGYSVSREKKESFPLTVTSAQKNPTAFYLCASSMALSYEQYFGPGTRLTVT.

The chain employs TRBV10-3 and TRBJ2-1; TRBD2 matches at 7 bases. Germline values: CDR1 ENHRY, CDR2 SYGVKD. The V gene end was trimmed by 4 bases and the J gene end by 6 bases; junction bases not matched to a gene: 6. This CDR3 is built from 14 residues. The CDR3 is CAISGTRGFNEQFF. As DNA, the CDR3 is TGTGCCATCAGTGGGACTAGGGGCTTCAATGAGCAGTTCTTC.

The chain carries TRBV5-1 and TRBJ2-7; 9 positions match TRBD2. CDR1 SGHRS and CDR2 YFSETQ come from the germline V gene. CDR3 size: 15 residues. J was trimmed by 3 bases and V by 0 bases; bases with no gene match: 4. The CDR3 loop reads CASSLEGLADYEQYF. The CDR3, as DNA: TGCGCCAGCAGCTTGGAGGGACTAGCTGACTACGAGCAGTACTTC.

The CDR3 DNA is TGTGCCAGCTCTTTGGACAGCTCTGGAAACACCATATATTTT. Amino acids: CASSLDSSGNTIYF. V gene TRBV18 combines with J gene TRBJ1-3, with D maybe TRBD1 (6 bases). Trimming stripped 6 bases from V and 0 bases from J, with 9 bases between. Germline V gene data show CDR1 as KGHSH and CDR2 as LQKENI. This CDR3 region has 14 residues.

The chain carries TRBV5-1 and TRBJ2-1, with 8 bases matching TRBD2. After removal of 0 bases from V and 6 bases from J, the junction contained 8 bases not matched to a gene. CDR1 and CDR2 from the germline V gene are SGHRS and YFSETQ. The CDR3 has 16 amino acids. CDR3 coding DNA: TGCGCCAGCAGCTTGGTAGCGGGGCTGTCTAGCAATGAGCAGTTCTTC. Its protein is CASSLVAGLSSNEQFF.

The chain combines TRBV6-1 with TRBJ1-4, with D uncertain. Per germline, CDR1 MNHNS and CDR2 SASEGT. V lost 2 bases and J lost 5, with 6 bases in between. The CDR3 loop spans 13 amino acids. The CDR3 DNA reads as TGTGCCAGCAGTGAACCAGGAAATGAAAAACTGTTTTTT. Its translation is CASSEPGNEKLFF.

The chain has TRBV5-1 and TRBJ2-7; maybe TRBD1 (6 bases). Germline CDR1 and CDR2: SGHRS and YFSETQ. This CDR3 region has 16 residues. The ends were cut back, 4 bases at V and 5 bases at J, with 22 bases in the middle. In nucleotides, the CDR3 is TGCGCCAGCAGCATCACAGGGAGTATCCCGTGGGACGAGCAGTACTTC. Amino acids: CASSITGSIPWDEQYF.

This sequence joins TRBV4-3 and TRBJ2-1; 7 nucleotides match TRBD2. V lost 1 base, J lost 9 bases, and 6 bases stayed unmatched. The CDR3 runs to 14 residues. CDR1 and CDR2 (germline): LGHNA, YSLEER. CDR3 in amino acids: CASSQAFWGGEQFF. CDR3 nucleotide sequence: TGCGCCAGCAGCCAAGCCTTCTGGGGGGGTGAGCAGTTCTTC.

J is TRBJ2-2 and V is TRBV27; TRBD1 matches at 8 bases. There are 19 residues in the CDR3. CDR1 and CDR2 (germline): MNHEY, SMNVEV (reference sequence). The J segment lost 0 bases and the V segment lost 3 bases, leaving 12 bases of the junction unmatched. The DNA of the CDR3 is TGTGCCAGCAGTTTTCCCTTACCTCAGGGGGCGCCGAACACCGGGGAGCTGTTTTTT. Residues: CASSFPLPQGAPNTGELFF.

The V call is TRBV6-6, the J call TRBJ2-2, with 9 bases matching TRBD1. J gave up 5 bases and V 7 bases, and 5 bases lay outside the gene matches. Germline CDR1 MNHNY, CDR2 SVGAGI (reference sequence). The CDR3 is made up of 14 amino acids. The CDR3 nucleotides are TGTGCCAGCAACCGGGACAGGGCAACCGGGGAGCTGTTTTTT. It yields the protein CASNRDRATGELFF.

A single count supports this clone. CDR3 amino acids: CASSRGQAYGYTF. Written as DNA, the CDR3 is TGTGCCAGCTCGAGGGGACAAGCCTATGGCTACACCTTC. The V and J genes are TRBV2 and TRBJ1-2, with a weak D call TRBD1 (6 bases). The length of the CDR3 is 13 residues. The V and J ends lost 8 bases and 4 bases respectively, with 14 bases between them. Germline loops: CDR1 SNHLY, CDR2 FYNNEI.

For this clone: This specimen includes other DNA sequences encoding the same CDR3. The chain has TRBV19 and TRBJ2-1; no clear D. Trimming took off 5 bases at V and 4 bases at J, with 3 bases between the two ends. The CDR3 is made up of 11 amino acids. Germline CDR1 reads LNHDA; CDR2 reads SQIVND (reference sequence). In DNA form, the CDR3 reads TGTGCCAGTAGTTCGTACAATGAGCAGTTCTTC. The encoded protein is CASSSYNEQFF.

J is TRBJ1-4 and V is TRBV7-8; 11 bases are shared with TRBD1. Trimming cost V 0 bases and J 0 bases; bases outside gene matches: 9. The CDR3 extends over 20 amino acids. In germline, CDR1 is SGHVS, CDR2 FQNEAQ. CDR3 nucleotides: TGTGCCAGCAGCTTAGCGTACCCCTCGGGACAGGGGGCAACTAATGAAAAACTGTTTTTT. Amino acid sequence: CASSLAYPSGQGATNEKLFF.

The rearrangement joins TRBV11-3 to TRBJ1-2, with a weak D call TRBD1 (5 bases). V was pared by 5 bases and J by 1 base, with 8 bases between. Germline CDR1 and CDR2: SGHNT and YENEEA. This CDR3 has 13 residues. The CDR3 here is CASSGGFNYGYTF. CDR3 sequence (DNA): TGTGCCAGCAGCGGGGGGTTTAACTATGGCTACACCTTC.

The chain uses TRBV19 and TRBJ2-2; TRBD2 matches at 7 bases. This CDR3 is 14 amino acids long. Per germline, CDR1 LNHDA and CDR2 SQIVND (reference sequence). With V trimmed by 6 bases and J by 4 bases, 5 bases remained unmatched. CDR3 coding DNA: TGTGCCAGTAGCACTAGCGTCGGCACCGGGGAGCTGTTTTTT. The encoded protein is CASSTSVGTGELFF.

The chain recombines TRBV5-6 with TRBJ2-5; 12 bases map to TRBD2. The CDR3 is made up of 17 amino acids. CDR1 and CDR2 from the germline V gene are SGHDT and YYEEEE. V was clipped by 4 bases and J by 2 bases; unmatched bases: 9. This chain's CDR3 is CASSPFLLAGGQETQYF. DNA for the CDR3: TGTGCCAGCAGCCCATTCCTTCTAGCGGGAGGGCAAGAGACCCAGTACTTC. Combining the CDR3 with reference TRBV5-6 and TRBJ2-5 gives the whole variable domain DAGVTQSPTHLIKTRGQQVTLRCSPKSGHDTVSWYQQALGQGPQFIFQYYEEEERQRGNFPDRFSGHQFPNYSSELNVNALLLGDSALYLCASSPFLLAGGQETQYFGPGTRLLVL.

The chain couples TRBV5-6 to TRBJ2-3, with D possibly matching TRBD2 (6 bases). Trimming took off 4 bases at V and 7 bases at J, with 16 bases between the two ends. The CDR3 is 14 amino acids. The germline V gene encodes CDR1 SGHDT and CDR2 YYEEEE. In DNA form, the CDR3 reads TGTGCCAGCAGCGACCTTGGGGACTCATATACGCAGTATTTT. Protein product: CASSDLGDSYTQYF.

CDR3 region: CASSQVPYEQYF. CDR3 in DNA: TGTGCCAGCTCCCAGGTCCCCTACGAGCAGTACTTC. The chain employs TRBV18 and TRBJ2-7; D is unclear. Trimming took off 6 bases at V and 2 bases at J, with 8 bases between the two ends. This CDR3 is built from 12 residues. Germline loops: CDR1 KGHSH, CDR2 LQKENI.

The rearrangement uses TRBV29-1 and TRBJ2-7, with D unclear. V was pared by 2 bases and J by 3 bases, with 11 bases between. CDR1 is SQVTM and CDR2 is ANQGSEA in the germline V gene. This CDR3 region has 13 residues. The CDR3 loop reads CSVEMGSIYEQYF. The CDR3 DNA reads as TGCAGCGTTGAAATGGGCTCCATCTACGAGCAGTACTTC.

V and J are TRBV30 and TRBJ2-1, with TRBD2 identical over 9 bases. The CDR3 length is 16 residues. CDR1 and CDR2 from the germline V gene are GTSNPN and SVGIG (reference sequence). V trimming: 0 bases; J trimming: 8 bases; junction bases outside the gene matches: 11. The CDR3 here is CAWSVGLAGSLDEQFF. As DNA, the CDR3 is TGTGCCTGGAGTGTAGGGCTAGCGGGGTCCCTCGATGAGCAGTTCTTC.

The CDR3 sequence is CAWSVLAGSYEQYF. CDR3 coding DNA: TGTGCCTGGAGTGTACTAGCGGGATCCTACGAGCAGTACTTC. The rearrangement uses TRBV30 and TRBJ2-7; 10 positions agree with TRBD2. Germline CDR1 and CDR2: GTSNPN and SVGIG (reference sequence). The CDR3 loop spans 14 amino acids. V gave up 0 bases and J gave up 1 base; unmatched junction bases: 0.

The chain is built from TRBV2 and TRBJ2-7; 9 nucleotides align to TRBD2. The V and J ends lost 7 bases and 2 bases, in that order; junction bases with no gene match: 3. CDR3 length: 13 residues. From germline, CDR1 is SNHLY and CDR2 FYNNEI. In DNA form, the CDR3 reads TGTGCCAGCAAGACTAGCGGAACCTACGAGCAGTACTTC. It specifies CASKTSGTYEQYF.

The CDR3 sequence: CASSPPGGGNQPQHF. The CDR3 nucleotides read TGTGCCAGCAGTCCGCCTGGGGGCGGCAATCAGCCCCAGCATTTT. This sequence joins TRBV7-9 and TRBJ1-5, with a tentative D call TRBD1 (6 bases). This CDR3 region has 15 residues. Between the trimmed V and J ends, which lost 6 bases and 2 bases, there was a span of 14 bases. Germline CDR1 reads SEHNR; CDR2 reads FQNEAQ (reference sequence).

This rearrangement joins TRBV11-3 to TRBJ2-1; 15 bases line up with TRBD2. The CDR3 sequence is 18 residues long. Germline V gene data show CDR1 as SGHNT and CDR2 as YENEEA. V was clipped by 5 bases and J by 0 bases; unmatched bases: 5. The CDR3 nucleotides are TGTGCCAGCAGCCCCGGGACTAGCGGGAGGAGCTCCTACAATGAGCAGTTCTTC. This sequence encodes CASSPGTSGRSSYNEQFF.

The rearrangement joins TRBV5-6 to TRBJ2-7; 7 bases are shared with TRBD1. Germline loops: CDR1 SGHDT, CDR2 YYEEEE. The CDR3 has 14 amino acids. V lost 4 bases and J lost 5; bases outside the gene matches: 9. The DNA for the CDR3 is TGTGCCAGCAGCCCCCGACAGGGAGCCCACGAGCAGTACTTC. Encoded protein: CASSPRQGAHEQYF.